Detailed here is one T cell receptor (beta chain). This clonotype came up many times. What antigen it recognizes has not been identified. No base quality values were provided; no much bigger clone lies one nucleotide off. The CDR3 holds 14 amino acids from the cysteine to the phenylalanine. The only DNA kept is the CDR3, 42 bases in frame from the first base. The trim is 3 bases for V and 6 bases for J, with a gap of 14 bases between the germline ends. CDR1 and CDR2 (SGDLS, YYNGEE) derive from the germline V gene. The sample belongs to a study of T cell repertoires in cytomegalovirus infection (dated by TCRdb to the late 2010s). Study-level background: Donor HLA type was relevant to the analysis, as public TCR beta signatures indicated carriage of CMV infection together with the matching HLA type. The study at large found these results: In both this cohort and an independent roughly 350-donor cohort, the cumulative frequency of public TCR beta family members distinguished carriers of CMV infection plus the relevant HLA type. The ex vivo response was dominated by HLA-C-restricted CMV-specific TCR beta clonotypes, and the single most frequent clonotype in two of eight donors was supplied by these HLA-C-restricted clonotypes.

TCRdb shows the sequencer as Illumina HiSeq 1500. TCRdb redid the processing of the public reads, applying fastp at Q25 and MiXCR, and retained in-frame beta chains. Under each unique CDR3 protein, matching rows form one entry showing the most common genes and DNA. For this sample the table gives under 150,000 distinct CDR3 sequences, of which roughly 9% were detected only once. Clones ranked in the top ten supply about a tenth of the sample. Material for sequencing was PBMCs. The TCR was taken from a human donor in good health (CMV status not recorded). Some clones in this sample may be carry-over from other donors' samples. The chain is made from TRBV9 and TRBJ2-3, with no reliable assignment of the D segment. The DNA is TGTGCCAGCAGCGCCGAACTTCCGAGGGATACGCAGTATTTT. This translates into CASSAELPRDTQYF.